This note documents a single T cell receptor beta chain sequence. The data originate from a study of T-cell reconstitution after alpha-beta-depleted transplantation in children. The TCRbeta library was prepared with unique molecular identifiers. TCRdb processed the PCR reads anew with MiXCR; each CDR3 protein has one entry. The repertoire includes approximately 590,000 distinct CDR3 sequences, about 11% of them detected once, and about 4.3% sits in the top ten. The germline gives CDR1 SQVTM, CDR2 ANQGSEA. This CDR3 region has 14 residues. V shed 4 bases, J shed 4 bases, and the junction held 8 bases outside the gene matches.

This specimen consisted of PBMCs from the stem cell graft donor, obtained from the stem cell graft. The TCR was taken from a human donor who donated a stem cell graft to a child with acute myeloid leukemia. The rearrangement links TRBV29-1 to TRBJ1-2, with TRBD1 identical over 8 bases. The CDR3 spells CSVVGAGGAYGYTF. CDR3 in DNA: TGCAGCGTTGTCGGGGCAGGGGGCGCCTATGGCTACACCTTC.